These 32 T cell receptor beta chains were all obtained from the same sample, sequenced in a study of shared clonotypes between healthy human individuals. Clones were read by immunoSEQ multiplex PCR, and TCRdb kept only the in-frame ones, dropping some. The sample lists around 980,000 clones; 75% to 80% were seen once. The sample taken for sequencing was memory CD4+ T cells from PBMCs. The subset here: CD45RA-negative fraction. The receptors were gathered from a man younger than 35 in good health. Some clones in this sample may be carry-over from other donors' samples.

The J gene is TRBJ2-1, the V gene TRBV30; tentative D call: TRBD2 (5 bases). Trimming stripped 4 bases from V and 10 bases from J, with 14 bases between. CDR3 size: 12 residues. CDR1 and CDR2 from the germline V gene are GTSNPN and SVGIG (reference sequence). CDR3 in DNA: TGTGCCTGGAATGAGATAGCGAGGGAGCAGTTCTTC. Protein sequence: CAWNEIAREQFF.

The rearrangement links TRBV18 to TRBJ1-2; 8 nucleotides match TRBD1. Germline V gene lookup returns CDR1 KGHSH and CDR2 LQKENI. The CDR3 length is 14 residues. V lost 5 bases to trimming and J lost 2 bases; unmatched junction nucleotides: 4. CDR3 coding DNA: TGTGCCAGCTCAAATAGGACAGGGAACTATGGCTACACCTTC. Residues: CASSNRTGNYGYTF.

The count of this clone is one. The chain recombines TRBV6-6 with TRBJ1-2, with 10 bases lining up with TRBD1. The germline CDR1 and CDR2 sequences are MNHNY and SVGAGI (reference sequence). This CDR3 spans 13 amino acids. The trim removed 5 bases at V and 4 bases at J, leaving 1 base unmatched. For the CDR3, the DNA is TGTGCCAGCAGTAGGGACAGGGGCTATGGCTACACCTTC. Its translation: CASSRDRGYGYTF.

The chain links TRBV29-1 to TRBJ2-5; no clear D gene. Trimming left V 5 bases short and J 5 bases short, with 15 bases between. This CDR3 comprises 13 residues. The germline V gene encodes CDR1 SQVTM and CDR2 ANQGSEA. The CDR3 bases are TGCAGCGTTAGCCCCCTGTTTGGGGAGACCCAGTACTTC. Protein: CSVSPLFGETQYF.

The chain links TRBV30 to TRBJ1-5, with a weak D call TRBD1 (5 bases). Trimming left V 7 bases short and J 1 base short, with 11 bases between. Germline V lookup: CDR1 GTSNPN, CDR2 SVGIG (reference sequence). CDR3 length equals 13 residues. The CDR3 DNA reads TGTGCCTACTCTAGGGACAGCAATCAGCCCCAGCATTTT. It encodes CAYSRDSNQPQHF.

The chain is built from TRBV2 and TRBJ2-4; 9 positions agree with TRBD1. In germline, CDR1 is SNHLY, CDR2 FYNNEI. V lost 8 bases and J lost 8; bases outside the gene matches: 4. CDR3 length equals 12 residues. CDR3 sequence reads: CASRRQGDIQYF. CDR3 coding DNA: TGTGCCAGCCGACGACAGGGGGACATTCAGTACTTC. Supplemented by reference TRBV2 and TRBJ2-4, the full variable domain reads EPEVTQTPSHQVTQMGQEVILRCVPISNHLYFYWYRQILGQKVEFLVSFYNNEISEKSEIFDDQFSVERPDGSNFTLKIRSTKLEDSAMYFCASRRQGDIQYFGAGTRLSVL.

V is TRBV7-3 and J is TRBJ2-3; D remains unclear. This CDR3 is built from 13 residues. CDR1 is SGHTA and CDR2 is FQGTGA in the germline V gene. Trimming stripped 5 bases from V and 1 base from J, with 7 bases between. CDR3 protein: CASSPRRTDTQYF. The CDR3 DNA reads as TGTGCCAGCAGCCCCCGACGCACAGATACGCAGTATTTT.

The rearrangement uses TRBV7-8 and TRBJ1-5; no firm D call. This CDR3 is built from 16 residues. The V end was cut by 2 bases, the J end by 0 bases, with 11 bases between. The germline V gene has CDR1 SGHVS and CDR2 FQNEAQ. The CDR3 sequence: CASSLRQVDSNQPQHF. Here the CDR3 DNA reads TGTGCCAGCAGCTTACGGCAGGTAGATAGCAATCAGCCCCAGCATTTT. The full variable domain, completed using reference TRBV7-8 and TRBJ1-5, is GAGVSQSPRYKVAKRGQDVALRCDPISGHVSLFWYQQALGQGPEFLTYFQNEAQLDKSGLPSDRFFAERPEGSVSTLKIQRTQQEDSAVYLCASSLRQVDSNQPQHFGDGTRLSIL.

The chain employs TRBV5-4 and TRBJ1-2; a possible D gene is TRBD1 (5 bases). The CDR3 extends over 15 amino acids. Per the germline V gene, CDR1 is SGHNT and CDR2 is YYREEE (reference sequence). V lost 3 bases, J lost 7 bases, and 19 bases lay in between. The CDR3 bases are TGTGCCAGCAGCTGGGAAGGACAAGGCGGTAGTGGCTACACCTTC. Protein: CASSWEGQGGSGYTF.

The CDR3 DNA sequence: TGTGCCTGGAGAAGGAACAGGGGGCCCTACGAGCAGTACTTC. It is translated as CAWRRNRGPYEQYF. The V call is TRBV30, the J call TRBJ2-7; 9 bases fit TRBD1. The germline V gene has CDR1 GTSNPN and CDR2 SVGIG (reference sequence). CDR3 length: 14 amino acids. V shed 3 bases and J 2 bases; nucleotides not matched to a gene: 5.

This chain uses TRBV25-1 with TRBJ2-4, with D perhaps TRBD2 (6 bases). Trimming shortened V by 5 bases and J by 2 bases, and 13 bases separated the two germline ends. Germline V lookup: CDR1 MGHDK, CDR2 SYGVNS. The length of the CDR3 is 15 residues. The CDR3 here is CASSHQGGTKNIQYF. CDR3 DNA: TGTGCCAGCAGTCATCAGGGAGGAACCAAAAACATTCAGTACTTC.

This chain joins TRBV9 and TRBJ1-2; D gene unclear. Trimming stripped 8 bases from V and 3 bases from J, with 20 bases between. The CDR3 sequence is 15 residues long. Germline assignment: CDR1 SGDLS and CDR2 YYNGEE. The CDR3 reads CASSLTPVEDYGYTF. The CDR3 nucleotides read TGTGCCAGTTCGTTGACCCCGGTCGAGGACTATGGCTACACCTTC.

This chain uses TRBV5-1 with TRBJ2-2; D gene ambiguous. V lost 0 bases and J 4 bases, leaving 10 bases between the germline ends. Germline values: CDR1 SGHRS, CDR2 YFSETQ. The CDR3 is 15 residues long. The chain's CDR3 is CASSLVLWSTGELFF. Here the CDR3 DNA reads TGCGCCAGCAGCTTGGTCCTATGGTCCACCGGGGAGCTGTTTTTT.

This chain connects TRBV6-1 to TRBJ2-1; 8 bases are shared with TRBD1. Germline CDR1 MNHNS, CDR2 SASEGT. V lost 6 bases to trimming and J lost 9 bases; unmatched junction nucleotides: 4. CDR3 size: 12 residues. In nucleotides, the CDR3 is TGTGCCAGCAGAACAACAGGGGGTGAGCAGTTCTTC. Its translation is CASRTTGGEQFF.

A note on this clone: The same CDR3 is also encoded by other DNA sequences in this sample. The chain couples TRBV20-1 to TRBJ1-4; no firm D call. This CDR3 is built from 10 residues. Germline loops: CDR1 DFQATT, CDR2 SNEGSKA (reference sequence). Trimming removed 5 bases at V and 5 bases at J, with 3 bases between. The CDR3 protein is CSAGNEKLFF. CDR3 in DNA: TGCAGTGCTGGAAATGAAAAACTGTTTTTT.

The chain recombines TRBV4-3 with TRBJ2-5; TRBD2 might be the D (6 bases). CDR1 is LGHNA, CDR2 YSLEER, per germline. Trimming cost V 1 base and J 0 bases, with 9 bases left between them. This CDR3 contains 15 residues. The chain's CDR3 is CASSQGTGDQETQYF. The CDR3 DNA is TGCGCCAGCAGCCAAGGAACGGGAGACCAAGAGACCCAGTACTTC.

The CDR3 here is CASSQDVAGGNTGELFF. CDR3 in DNA: TGCGCCAGCAGCCAAGATGTAGCGGGAGGGAACACCGGGGAGCTGTTTTTT. This sequence joins TRBV4-3 and TRBJ2-2; 10 nucleotides align to TRBD2. V gave up 0 bases and J gave up 1 base; unmatched junction bases: 2. The CDR3 is 17 residues long. The germline CDR1 and CDR2 sequences are LGHNA and YSLEER.

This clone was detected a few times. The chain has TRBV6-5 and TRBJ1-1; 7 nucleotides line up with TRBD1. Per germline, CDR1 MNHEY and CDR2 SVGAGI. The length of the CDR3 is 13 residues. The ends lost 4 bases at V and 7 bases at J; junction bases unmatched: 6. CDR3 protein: CASSLVRDSEAFF. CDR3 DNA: TGTGCCAGCAGTTTAGTCAGGGACAGTGAAGCTTTCTTT.

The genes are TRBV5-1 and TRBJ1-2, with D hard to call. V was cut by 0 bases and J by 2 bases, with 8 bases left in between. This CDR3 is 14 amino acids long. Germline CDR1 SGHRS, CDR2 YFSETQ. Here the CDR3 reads CASSLVGGNYGYTF. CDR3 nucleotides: TGCGCCAGCAGCTTGGTGGGTGGGAACTATGGCTACACCTTC.

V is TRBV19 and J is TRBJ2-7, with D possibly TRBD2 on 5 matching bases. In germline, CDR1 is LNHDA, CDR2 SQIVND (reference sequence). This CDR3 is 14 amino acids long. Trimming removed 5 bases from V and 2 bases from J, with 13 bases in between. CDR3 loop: CASSRMVGAYEQYF. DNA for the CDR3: TGTGCCAGTAGTCGGATGGTGGGAGCCTACGAGCAGTACTTC.

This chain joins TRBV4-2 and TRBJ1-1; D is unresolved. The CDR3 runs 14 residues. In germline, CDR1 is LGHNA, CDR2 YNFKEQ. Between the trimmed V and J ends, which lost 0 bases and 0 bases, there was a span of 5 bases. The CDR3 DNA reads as TGTGCCAGCAGCCAAGATAGAATGAACACTGAAGCTTTCTTT. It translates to CASSQDRMNTEAFF.

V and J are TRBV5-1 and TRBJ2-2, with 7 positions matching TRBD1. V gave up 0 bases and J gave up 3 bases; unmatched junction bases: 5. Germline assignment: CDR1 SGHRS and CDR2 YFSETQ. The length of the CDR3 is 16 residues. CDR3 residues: CASSLATGADTGELFF. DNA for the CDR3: TGCGCCAGCAGCTTGGCCACAGGGGCGGACACCGGGGAGCTGTTTTTT.

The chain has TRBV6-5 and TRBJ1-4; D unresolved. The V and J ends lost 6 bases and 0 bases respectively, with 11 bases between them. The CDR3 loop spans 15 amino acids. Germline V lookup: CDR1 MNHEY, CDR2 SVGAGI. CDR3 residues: CASRDQTATNEKLFF. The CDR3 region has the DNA TGTGCCAGCAGAGATCAGACCGCAACTAATGAAAAACTGTTTTTT.

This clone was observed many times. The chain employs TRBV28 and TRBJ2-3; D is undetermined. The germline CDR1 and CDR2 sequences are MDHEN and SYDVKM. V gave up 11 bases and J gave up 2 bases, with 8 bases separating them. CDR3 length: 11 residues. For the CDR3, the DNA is TGTGCCGCTGGGGTCACAGATACGCAGTATTTT. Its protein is CAAGVTDTQYF.

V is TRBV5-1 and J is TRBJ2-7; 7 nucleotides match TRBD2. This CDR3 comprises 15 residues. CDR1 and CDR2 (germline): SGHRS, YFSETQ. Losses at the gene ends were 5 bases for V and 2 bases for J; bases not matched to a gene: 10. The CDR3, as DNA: TGCGCCAGCAGTACGACTAGCCCATGTACCTACGAGCAGTACTTC. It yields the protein CASSTTSPCTYEQYF.

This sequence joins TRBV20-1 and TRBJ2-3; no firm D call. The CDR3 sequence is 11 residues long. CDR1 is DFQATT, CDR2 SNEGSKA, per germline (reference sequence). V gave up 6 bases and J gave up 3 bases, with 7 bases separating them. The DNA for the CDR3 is TGCAGTGCCCAAAGGACAGATACGCAGTATTTT. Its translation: CSAQRTDTQYF.

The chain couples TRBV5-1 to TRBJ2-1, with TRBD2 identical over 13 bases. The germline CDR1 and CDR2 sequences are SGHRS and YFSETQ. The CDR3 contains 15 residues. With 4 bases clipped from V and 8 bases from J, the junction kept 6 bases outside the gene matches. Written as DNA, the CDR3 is TGCGCCAGCAGCCTCGGGACTAGCGGGGCCCATGAGCAGTTCTTC. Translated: CASSLGTSGAHEQFF.

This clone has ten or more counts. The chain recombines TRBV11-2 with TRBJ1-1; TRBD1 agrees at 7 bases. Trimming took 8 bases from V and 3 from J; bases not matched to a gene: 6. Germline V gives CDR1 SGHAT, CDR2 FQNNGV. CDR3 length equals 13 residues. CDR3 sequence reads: CASRWTGDTEAFF. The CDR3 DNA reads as TGTGCCAGCCGATGGACAGGAGACACTGAAGCTTTCTTT. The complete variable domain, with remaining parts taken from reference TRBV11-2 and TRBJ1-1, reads EAGVAQSPRYKIIEKRQSVAFWCNPISGHATLYWYQQILGQGPKLLIQFQNNGVVDDSQLPKDRFSAERLKGVDSTLKIQPAKLEDSAVYLCASRWTGDTEAFFGQGTRLTVV.

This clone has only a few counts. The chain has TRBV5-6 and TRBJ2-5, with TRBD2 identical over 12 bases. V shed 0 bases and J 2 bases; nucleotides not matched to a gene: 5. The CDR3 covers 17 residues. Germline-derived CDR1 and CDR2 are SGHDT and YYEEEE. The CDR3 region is CASSLVGLAGIQETQYF. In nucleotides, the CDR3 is TGTGCCAGCAGCTTGGTGGGACTAGCGGGCATACAAGAGACCCAGTACTTC. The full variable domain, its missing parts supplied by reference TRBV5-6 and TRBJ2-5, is DAGVTQSPTHLIKTRGQQVTLRCSPKSGHDTVSWYQQALGQGPQFIFQYYEEEERQRGNFPDRFSGHQFPNYSSELNVNALLLGDSALYLCASSLVGLAGIQETQYFGPGTRLLVL.

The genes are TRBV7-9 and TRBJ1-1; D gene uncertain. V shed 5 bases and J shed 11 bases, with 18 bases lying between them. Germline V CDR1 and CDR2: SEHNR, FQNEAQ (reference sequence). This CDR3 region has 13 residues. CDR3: CASSPGGLGEAFF. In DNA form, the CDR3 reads TGTGCCAGCAGCCCCGGTGGTCTAGGTGAGGCTTTCTTT.

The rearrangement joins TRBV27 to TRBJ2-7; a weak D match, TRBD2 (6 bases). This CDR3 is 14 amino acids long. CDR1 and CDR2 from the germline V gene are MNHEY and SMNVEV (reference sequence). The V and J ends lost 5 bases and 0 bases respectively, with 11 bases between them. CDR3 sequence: CASSAGRSSYEQYF. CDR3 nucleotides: TGTGCCAGCAGTGCGGGACGGAGCTCCTACGAGCAGTACTTC.

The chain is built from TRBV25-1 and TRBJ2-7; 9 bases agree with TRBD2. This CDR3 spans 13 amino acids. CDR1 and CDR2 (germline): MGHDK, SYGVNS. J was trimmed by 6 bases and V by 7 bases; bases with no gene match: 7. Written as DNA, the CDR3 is TGTGCCAGCAAAGTAGCGGGGGACCGCGAGCAGTACTTC. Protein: CASKVAGDREQYF.